This TCR beta chain is from a study of cytomegalovirus exposure and HLA in healthy donors. Study-wide points: In vitro checks showed that a few CMV-associated chains really do target CMV antigens.

Separate from the roughly 700-subject first cohort was the roughly 120-subject validation cohort, to which the donors belonged. V lost 4 bases and J lost 6; bases outside the gene matches: 9. The CDR3 runs to 15 residues. Germline V gene sequence: CDR1 LNHDA, CDR2 SQIVND (reference sequence). The repertoire was sequenced with immunoSEQ multiplex PCR; TCRdb's copy has only in-frame clones and lacks some. Seen here are fewer than 250,000 clones, about 87% observed once, and the top ten hold 2.6%. About this clone itself: Antigen unknown.

This sequence was found in a man in his late teens or twenties in good health and CMV-seronegative. V is TRBV19 and J is TRBJ1-2, with 9 positions matching TRBD1. The sequenced material came from PBMCs. CDR3 loop: CASSRRDRDTDGYTF. The CDR3 DNA follows: TGTGCCAGTAGTAGACGGGACAGGGATACGGATGGCTACACCTTC. Complete variable domain (other parts from reference TRBV19 and TRBJ1-2): DGGITQSPKYLFRKEGQNVTLSCEQNLNHDAMYWYRQDPGQGLRLIYYSQIVNDFQKGDIAEGYSVSREKKESFPLTVTSAQKNPTAFYLCASSRRDRDTDGYTFGSGTRLTVV.